This T cell receptor (beta chain) is drawn from a study of T cells in Graves' hyperthyroidism and ophthalmopathy. In regard to this clonotype: What it binds is not known.

With a duration under 2 months, the hyperthyroidism was newly diagnosed in patients aged 18 to 65. The study based diagnoses on clinical symptoms, serum thyroxine and TRAb, thyroid ultrasound and orbital computed tomography. RNA transcripts provided the source from which TCR beta CDR3 regions were amplified. The TCR CDR3 first-round RT-PCR relied on the HTBI primer set. Each CDR3 protein gets one entry after TCRdb re-called the multiplex PCR reads with MiXCR. Of around 500,000 distinct CDR3 sequences in the sample, 12% to 15% were seen once. General observations from the study: By a 13 V-J model, ophthalmopathy was set apart from stable hyperthyroidism.

Sequencing was performed on blood. The clonotype originates from a woman aged 40 to 50 with Graves' hyperthyroidism.

CDR3 sequence (DNA): TGTGCCAGTAGCCATACAACTTTTGGGGTGCCCAATCAGCCCCAGCATTTT. Protein product: CASSHTTFGVPNQPQHF. J is TRBJ1-5 and V is TRBV19, with unresolved D. The length of the CDR3 is 17 residues. Germline CDR1 reads LNHDA; CDR2 reads SQIVND (reference sequence). The ends were cut back, 6 bases at V and 3 bases at J, with 21 bases in the middle.